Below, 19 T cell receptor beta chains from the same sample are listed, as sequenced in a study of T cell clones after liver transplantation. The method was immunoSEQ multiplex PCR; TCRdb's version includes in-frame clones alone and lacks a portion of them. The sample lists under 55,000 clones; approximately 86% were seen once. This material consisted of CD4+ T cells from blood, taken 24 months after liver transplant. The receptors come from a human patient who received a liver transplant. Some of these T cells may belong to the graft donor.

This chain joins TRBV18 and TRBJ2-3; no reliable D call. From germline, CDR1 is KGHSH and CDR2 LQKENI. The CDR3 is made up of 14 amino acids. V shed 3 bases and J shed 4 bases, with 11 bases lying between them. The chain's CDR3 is CASSPLGVADTQYF. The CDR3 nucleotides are TGTGCCAGCTCACCGCTAGGTGTCGCAGATACGCAGTATTTT.

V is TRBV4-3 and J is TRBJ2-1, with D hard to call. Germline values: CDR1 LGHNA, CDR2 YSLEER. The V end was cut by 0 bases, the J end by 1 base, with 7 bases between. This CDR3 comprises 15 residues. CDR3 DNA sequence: TGCGCCAGCAGCCAAGAGGGTGATTCCTACAATGAGCAGTTCTTC. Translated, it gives CASSQEGDSYNEQFF.

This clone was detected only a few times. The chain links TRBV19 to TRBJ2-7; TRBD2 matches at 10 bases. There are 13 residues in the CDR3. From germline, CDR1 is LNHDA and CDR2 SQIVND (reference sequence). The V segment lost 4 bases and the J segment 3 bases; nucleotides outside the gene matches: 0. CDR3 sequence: CASSKREGYEQYF. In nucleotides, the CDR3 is TGTGCCAGTAGTAAGCGGGAGGGCTACGAGCAGTACTTC. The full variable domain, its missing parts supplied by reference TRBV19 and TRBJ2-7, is DGGITQSPKYLFRKEGQNVTLSCEQNLNHDAMYWYRQDPGQGLRLIYYSQIVNDFQKGDIAEGYSVSREKKESFPLTVTSAQKNPTAFYLCASSKREGYEQYFGPGTRLTVT.

DNA of the CDR3: TGTGCCAGTAGTGAAGGACTTGGTAACTATGGCTACACCTTC. It specifies CASSEGLGNYGYTF. The genes are TRBV19 and TRBJ1-2; no definite D call. This CDR3 is 14 amino acids long. V was clipped by 5 bases and J by 1 base, with 11 bases between them. CDR1 and CDR2 from the germline V gene are LNHDA and SQIVND (reference sequence). The full variable domain, in which reference TRBV19 and TRBJ1-2 provide the parts outside the CDR3, is DGGITQSPKYLFRKEGQNVTLSCEQNLNHDAMYWYRQDPGQGLRLIYYSQIVNDFQKGDIAEGYSVSREKKESFPLTVTSAQKNPTAFYLCASSEGLGNYGYTFGSGTRLTVV.

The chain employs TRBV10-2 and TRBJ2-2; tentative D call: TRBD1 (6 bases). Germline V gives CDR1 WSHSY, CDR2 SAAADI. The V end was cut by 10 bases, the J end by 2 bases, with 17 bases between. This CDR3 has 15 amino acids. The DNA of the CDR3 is TGCGCCATTCGGGGATGGACAGACAACACCGGGGAGCTGTTTTTT. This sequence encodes CAIRGWTDNTGELFF.

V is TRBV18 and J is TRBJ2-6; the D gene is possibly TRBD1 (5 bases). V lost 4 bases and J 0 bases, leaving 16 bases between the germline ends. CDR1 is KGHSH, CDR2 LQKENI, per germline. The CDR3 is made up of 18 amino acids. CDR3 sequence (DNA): TGTGCCAGCTCACAAAAAGACAGTTCACCCTCTGGGGCCAACGTCCTGACTTTC. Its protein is CASSQKDSSPSGANVLTF.

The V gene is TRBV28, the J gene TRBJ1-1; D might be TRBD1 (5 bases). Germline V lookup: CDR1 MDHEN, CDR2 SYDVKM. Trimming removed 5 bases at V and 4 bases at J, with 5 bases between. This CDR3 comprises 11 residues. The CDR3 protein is CASSGATEAFF. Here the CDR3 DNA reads TGTGCCAGCAGTGGGGCCACTGAAGCTTTCTTT.

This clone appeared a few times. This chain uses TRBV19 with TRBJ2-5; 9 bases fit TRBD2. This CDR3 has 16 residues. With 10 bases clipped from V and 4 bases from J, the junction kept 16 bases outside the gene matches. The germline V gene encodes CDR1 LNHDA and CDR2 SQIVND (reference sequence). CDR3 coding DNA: TGTGCCACCGAGACCCAGATAGCGGGAGAGGGAGAGACCCAGTACTTC. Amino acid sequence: CATETQIAGEGETQYF.

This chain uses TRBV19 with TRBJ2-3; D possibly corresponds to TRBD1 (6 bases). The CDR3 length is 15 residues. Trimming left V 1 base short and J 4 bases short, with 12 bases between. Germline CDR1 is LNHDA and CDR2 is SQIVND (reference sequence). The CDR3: CASSIAGAGADTQYF. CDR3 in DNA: TGTGCCAGTAGTATAGCAGGGGCCGGAGCAGATACGCAGTATTTT.

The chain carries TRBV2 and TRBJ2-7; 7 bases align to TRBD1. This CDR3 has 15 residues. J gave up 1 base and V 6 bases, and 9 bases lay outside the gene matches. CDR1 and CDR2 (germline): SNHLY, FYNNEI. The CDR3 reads CASSELTGQSYEQYF. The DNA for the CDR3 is TGTGCCAGCAGCGAGTTGACAGGGCAATCCTACGAGCAGTACTTC.

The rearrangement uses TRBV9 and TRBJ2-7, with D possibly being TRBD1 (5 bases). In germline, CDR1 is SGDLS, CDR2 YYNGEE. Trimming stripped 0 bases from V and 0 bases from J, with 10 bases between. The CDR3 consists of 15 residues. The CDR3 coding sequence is TGTGCCAGCAGCGTAGGTGCAGGGTCCTCCTACGAGCAGTACTTC. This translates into CASSVGAGSSYEQYF.

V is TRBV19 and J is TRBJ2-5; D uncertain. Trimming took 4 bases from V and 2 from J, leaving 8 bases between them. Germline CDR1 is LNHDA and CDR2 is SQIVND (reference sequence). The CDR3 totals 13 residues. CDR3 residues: CASSRAVQETQYF. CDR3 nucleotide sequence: TGTGCCAGTAGTAGGGCAGTTCAAGAGACCCAGTACTTC.

The CDR3 sequence is CASSPPGLNHEQYF. CDR3 nucleotide sequence: TGTGCCAGCTCACCACCAGGGTTAAACCACGAGCAGTACTTC. The chain combines TRBV18 with TRBJ2-7; D gene unclear. CDR3 size: 14 residues. V was cut by 0 bases and J by 5 bases, with 11 bases left in between. Germline V lookup: CDR1 KGHSH, CDR2 LQKENI.

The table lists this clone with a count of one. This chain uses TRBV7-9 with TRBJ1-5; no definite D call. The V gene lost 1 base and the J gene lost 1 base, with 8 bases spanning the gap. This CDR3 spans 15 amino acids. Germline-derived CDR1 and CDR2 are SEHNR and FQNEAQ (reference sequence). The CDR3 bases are TGTGCCAGCAGCTTAGGGGGAACGAGCAATCAGCCCCAGCATTTT. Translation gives CASSLGGTSNQPQHF.

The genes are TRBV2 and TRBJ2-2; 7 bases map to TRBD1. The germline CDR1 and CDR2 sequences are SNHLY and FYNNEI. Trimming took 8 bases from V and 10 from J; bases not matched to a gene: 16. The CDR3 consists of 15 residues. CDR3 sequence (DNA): TGTGCCAGCTACTCCTTAGGGGGCAGGGCGGAGGAGCTGTTTTTT. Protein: CASYSLGGRAEELFF.

The CDR3 DNA sequence: TGTGCCAGCAGCTCGACCGGGACAGGTTCTAAAGAGCAGTTCTTC. Its protein is CASSSTGTGSKEQFF. The genes are TRBV6-1 and TRBJ2-1; 8 bases agree with TRBD1. The CDR3 sequence is 15 residues long. The germline CDR1 and CDR2 sequences are MNHNS and SASEGT. V lost 6 bases to trimming and J lost 10 bases; unmatched junction nucleotides: 14.

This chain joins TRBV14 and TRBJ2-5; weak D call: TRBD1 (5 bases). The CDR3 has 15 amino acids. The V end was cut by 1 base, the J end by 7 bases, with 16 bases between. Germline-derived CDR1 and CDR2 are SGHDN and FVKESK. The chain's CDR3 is CASSQVPGLLGTQYF. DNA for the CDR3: TGTGCCAGCAGCCAAGTGCCAGGGCTTTTAGGGACCCAGTACTTC.

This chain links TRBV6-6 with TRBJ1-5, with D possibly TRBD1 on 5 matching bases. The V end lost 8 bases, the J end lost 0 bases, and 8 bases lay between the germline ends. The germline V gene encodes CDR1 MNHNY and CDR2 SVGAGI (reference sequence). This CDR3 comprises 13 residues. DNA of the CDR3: TGTGCCAGCCTACAGGTTAGCAATCAGCCCCAGCATTTT. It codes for CASLQVSNQPQHF.

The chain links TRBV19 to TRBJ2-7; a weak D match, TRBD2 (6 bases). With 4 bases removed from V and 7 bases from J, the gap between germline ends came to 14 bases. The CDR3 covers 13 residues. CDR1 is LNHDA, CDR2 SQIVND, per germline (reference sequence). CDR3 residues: CASSKGRGTEQYF. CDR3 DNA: TGTGCCAGTAGTAAAGGACGGGGGACGGAGCAGTACTTC.